The rows below give T cell receptor beta chains drawn from one sample of a study of regulatory T cells in long-lasting Graves disease. TCRdb re-analysed the multiplex PCR reads in MiXCR, keeping a single row per CDR3 protein. Altogether about 310,000 distinct CDR3 sequences are present, 22% being singletons, with the ten largest covering about 61%. This material consisted of peripheral blood mononuclear cells (PBMCs), taken when the disease was refractory, from a patient treated with antithyroid drugs. Receptors were obtained from a female donor with Graves disease. CDR3s include the opening cysteine and the closing phenylalanine or tryptophan. Each record gives: clone size, V gene, J gene, D gene, CDR3 protein, CDR3 DNA. The D gene is left open where the match is weak. Part of the rows lack a size; the others show once, few, many or a class for expanded clones.

abundance: few
v_gene: TRBV30
j_gene: TRBJ2-7
d_gene: TRBD2
CDR3aa: CAWRGLARNYEQYF
CDR3nt: TGTGCCTGGAGGGGACTAGCGCGAAACTACGAGCAGTACTTC

abundance: -
v_gene: TRBV24-1
j_gene: TRBJ1-5
d_gene: -
CDR3aa: CATFQGGSPYQPQHF
CDR3nt: TGTGCCACCTTTCAAGGTGGGTCTCCCTATCAGCCCCAGCATTTT

abundance: many
v_gene: TRBV30
j_gene: TRBJ1-2
d_gene: -
CDR3aa: CAWSREGVYGYTF
CDR3nt: TGTGCCTGGAGTAGGGAAGGGGTCTATGGCTACACCTTC

abundance: -
v_gene: TRBV7-6
j_gene: TRBJ1-5
d_gene: TRBD1
CDR3aa: CASSLAQGAFGQPQHF
CDR3nt: TGTGCCAGCAGCTTAGCGCAGGGGGCGTTCGGGCAGCCCCAGCATTTT

abundance: many
v_gene: TRBV2
j_gene: TRBJ2-5
d_gene: TRBD2
CDR3aa: CASSEDSGREETQYF
CDR3nt: TGTGCCAGCAGTGAGGATAGCGGGAGGGAAGAGACCCAGTACTTC

abundance: -
v_gene: TRBV15
j_gene: TRBJ1-2
d_gene: -
CDR3aa: CATSRDNNYGYTF
CDR3nt: TGTGCCACCAGCAGAGATAATAACTATGGCTACACCTTC

abundance: -
v_gene: TRBV29-1
j_gene: TRBJ2-5
d_gene: TRBD2
CDR3aa: CSVTTSGRGYQETQYF
CDR3nt: TGCAGCGTTACCACTAGCGGCCGGGGGTACCAAGAGACCCAGTACTTC

abundance: few
v_gene: TRBV5-8
j_gene: TRBJ1-2
d_gene: -
CDR3aa: CASSLVREHYGYTF
CDR3nt: TGTGCCAGCAGCTTGGTTAGAGAGCACTATGGCTACACCTTC

abundance: few
v_gene: TRBV25-1
j_gene: TRBJ2-2
d_gene: -
CDR3aa: CASSEQRRRVGTGELFF
CDR3nt: TGTGCCAGCAGTGAACAGCGGAGGAGGGTAGGCACCGGGGAGCTGTTTTTT

abundance: -
v_gene: TRBV20-1
j_gene: TRBJ2-7
d_gene: TRBD2
CDR3aa: CSAPPGGRDEQYF
CDR3nt: TGCAGTGCCCCACCGGGGGGGAGGGACGAGCAGTACTTC

abundance: -
v_gene: TRBV15
j_gene: TRBJ2-3
d_gene: TRBD1
CDR3aa: CATSRRQGSTDTQYF
CDR3nt: TGTGCCACCAGCAGACGACAGGGCAGCACAGATACGCAGTATTTT

abundance: -
v_gene: TRBV6-2/TRBV6-3
j_gene: TRBJ2-3
d_gene: TRBD1
CDR3aa: CASSYSIGQGMDTQYF
CDR3nt: TGTGCCAGCAGTTACTCGATCGGACAGGGTATGGATACGCAGTATTTT

abundance: few
v_gene: TRBV7-8
j_gene: TRBJ2-5
d_gene: -
CDR3aa: CASSLYTTPRNQETQYF
CDR3nt: TGTGCCAGCAGCTTATACACGACACCACGGAACCAAGAGACCCAGTACTTC

abundance: -
v_gene: TRBV28
j_gene: TRBJ2-3
d_gene: TRBD2
CDR3aa: CASGGGARETDTQYF
CDR3nt: TGTGCCAGCGGGGGAGGGGCACGGGAGACAGATACGCAGTATTTT

abundance: many
v_gene: TRBV5-1
j_gene: TRBJ1-6
d_gene: TRBD1
CDR3aa: CASSLAGGHDSPLHF
CDR3nt: TGCGCCAGCAGCTTGGCAGGGGGGCACGATTCACCCCTCCACTTT

abundance: many
v_gene: TRBV7-9
j_gene: TRBJ2-2
d_gene: -
CDR3aa: CASRPLLAQTGELFF
CDR3nt: TGTGCCAGCAGACCCCTTCTAGCTCAAACCGGGGAGCTGTTTTTT